What follows are 26 T cell receptor beta chains derived from one specimen sequenced in a study of T cell repertoires in cytomegalovirus infection. TCRdb reprocessed the reads with MiXCR, giving one entry per CDR3 protein. The data show around 450,000 distinct CDR3 sequences, with 10% to 12% seen just once and about 9.4% held by the top ten. Input material: PBMCs. Source of these receptors: a human donor in good health (CMV status not recorded). Some clones in this sample may be carry-over from other donors' samples.

This clonotype was picked up many times. The chain combines TRBV12-3 or TRBV12-4 with TRBJ1-2; 8 bases agree with TRBD1. The CDR3 length is 14 residues. V shed 2 bases and J 8 bases; nucleotides not matched to a gene: 7. CDR3 nucleotides: TGTGCCAGCAGTTTACAGGGGGCGAGATGGGGCTACACCTTC. Translation gives CASSLQGARWGYTF.

This clonotype was seen only a few times. The chain is built from TRBV19 and TRBJ1-1; D remains unclear. Germline CDR1 reads LNHDA; CDR2 reads SQIVND (reference sequence). The CDR3 covers 13 residues. The V end was cut by 7 bases, the J end by 4 bases, with 13 bases between. This CDR3 is CASTEVAGTEAFF. CDR3 coding DNA: TGTGCCAGTACGGAGGTAGCGGGCACTGAAGCTTTCTTT.

This clonotype showed up many times. The chain carries TRBV11-3 and TRBJ1-1, with D possibly TRBD1 on 6 matching bases. The germline gives CDR1 SGHNT, CDR2 YENEEA. V gave up 5 bases and J gave up 5 bases, with 18 bases separating them. The CDR3 extends over 15 amino acids. The chain's CDR3 is CASSRGGVEGTEAFF. The CDR3 bases are TGTGCCAGCAGCCGAGGGGGGGTAGAGGGAACTGAAGCTTTCTTT.

This clonotype was recorded at least ten times. This chain connects TRBV10-3 to TRBJ1-1, with D maybe TRBD1 (5 bases). V lost 5 bases, J lost 0 bases, and 13 bases lay in between. The CDR3 extends over 15 amino acids. CDR1 is ENHRY, CDR2 SYGVKD, per germline. CDR3 bases: TGTGCCATCAGTAATCTACAGGCAATGAACACTGAAGCTTTCTTT. Protein: CAISNLQAMNTEAFF.

Remarks on this clonotype: This CDR3 is missing its conserved last phenylalanine or tryptophan, likely due to a read error. The chain is built from TRBV19 and TRBJ1-2; D not resolved. CDR1 and CDR2 from the germline V gene are LNHDA and SQIVND (reference sequence). This CDR3 comprises 14 residues. Trimming shortened V by 7 bases and J by 8 bases, and 20 bases separated the two germline ends. CDR3 amino acids: CASIPTPSGFGYTY. CDR3 in DNA: TGTGCCAGTATCCCAACCCCCTCGGGTTTCGGCTACACCTAC.

This clonotype was seen repeatedly, ten times or more. The chain recombines TRBV7-2 with TRBJ2-7, with D tentatively TRBD1 or TRBD2 (7 bases each). The CDR3 loop spans 15 amino acids. The germline V gene has CDR1 SGHTA and CDR2 FQGNSA. Trimming shortened V by 6 bases and J by 1 base, and 16 bases separated the two germline ends. As DNA, the CDR3 is TGTGCCAGCAGTTTGGGGGGGGGACAGTCCTACGAGCAGTACTTC. Translated: CASSLGGGQSYEQYF.

V is TRBV20-1 and J is TRBJ2-2; D is possibly TRBD2 (6 bases). Germline loops: CDR1 DFQATT, CDR2 SNEGSKA (reference sequence). The CDR3 runs 16 residues. Trimming stripped 1 base from V and 6 bases from J, with 18 bases between. CDR3 DNA: TGCAGTGCTAGAGGGGTTAGCCGGGGGTGGGCCGGGGAGCTGTTTTTT. This codes for CSARGVSRGWAGELFF.

A few counts support this clonotype. The V and J genes are TRBV4-1 and TRBJ2-7; no clear D. With 4 bases removed from V and 3 bases from J, the gap between germline ends came to 10 bases. Germline CDR1 is MGHRA and CDR2 is YSYEKL. The CDR3 runs to 13 residues. The CDR3 DNA reads TGCGCCAGCAGCCGTGGGGAAGGCTACGAGCAGTACTTC. Its translation is CASSRGEGYEQYF.

Many counts were recorded for this clonotype. This chain joins TRBV14 and TRBJ1-1; TRBD1 matches at 7 bases. The CDR3 totals 16 residues. V dropped 1 base and J dropped 3; count of bases not matched to a gene: 8. Germline values: CDR1 SGHDN, CDR2 FVKESK. CDR3 in amino acids: CASSQVEGASDTEAFF. CDR3 DNA: TGTGCCAGCAGCCAAGTGGAGGGGGCTTCGGACACTGAAGCTTTCTTT. Combining the CDR3 with reference TRBV14 and TRBJ1-1 gives the whole variable domain EAGVTQFPSHSVIEKGQTVTLRCDPISGHDNLYWYRRVMGKEIKFLLHFVKESKQDESGMPNNRFLAERTGGTYSTLKVQPAELEDSGVYFCASSQVEGASDTEAFFGQGTRLTVV.

This clonotype was observed at least ten times. The V call is TRBV12-3 or TRBV12-4, the J call TRBJ2-2; TRBD1 matches 9 bases. Trimming cost V 5 bases and J 4 bases; bases outside gene matches: 5. This CDR3 spans 15 amino acids. Here the CDR3 reads CASSRQGVVTGELFF. Here the CDR3 DNA reads TGTGCCAGCAGTCGACAGGGGGTGGTCACCGGGGAGCTGTTTTTT.

Regarding this clonotype: This may be a read error, as it is one base from a much larger clone. The chain carries TRBV5-1 and TRBJ2-6; D is undetermined. This CDR3 has 18 residues. The germline gives CDR1 SGHRS, CDR2 YFSETQ. Here the CDR3 DNA reads TGCGCCAGAAGCTCCCGAGTTGGGCCCAGCTCTGGGGCCAACGTCCTGACTTTC. Translation: CARSSRVGPSSGANVLTF.

This clonotype appeared many times. J is TRBJ2-4 and V is TRBV10-3, with 14 positions matching TRBD2. V shed 0 bases and J 4 bases; nucleotides not matched to a gene: 8. The germline V gene has CDR1 ENHRY and CDR2 SYGVKD. The CDR3 has 19 amino acids. The CDR3 nucleotides read TGTGCCATCAGTGAGTCGCCGGGACTAGCGGGAGTGGGGAAAAACATTCAGTACTTC. The encoded protein is CAISESPGLAGVGKNIQYF.

This clonotype has more than one count but fewer than ten. CDR3 coding DNA: TGTGCCAGCAGCTTAGGGACTAGCGGACCGTACCAAGAGACCCAGTACTTC. It is translated as CASSLGTSGPYQETQYF. The rearrangement joins TRBV11-2 to TRBJ2-5, with TRBD2 identical over 10 bases. J lost 0 bases, V lost 1 base, and 5 bases had no gene match. Germline-derived CDR1 and CDR2 are SGHAT and FQNNGV. The CDR3 spans 17 residues.

The chain joins TRBV11-2 to TRBJ1-1; D possibly corresponds to TRBD1 (6 bases). V lost 3 bases to trimming and J lost 4 bases, with 21 bases between them. The CDR3 contains 17 residues. Germline V gene data show CDR1 as SGHAT and CDR2 as FQNNGV. This CDR3 reads CASSFRFGSRGGTEAFF. For the CDR3, the DNA is TGTGCCAGCAGCTTCCGATTCGGCTCCAGGGGAGGCACTGAAGCTTTCTTT.

This clonotype appeared a few times. The genes are TRBV9 and TRBJ1-3, with unresolved D. CDR3 length equals 15 residues. V dropped 2 bases and J dropped 4 bases, with 13 bases sitting between them. The germline V gene encodes CDR1 SGDLS and CDR2 YYNGEE. The CDR3 coding sequence is TGTGCCAGCAGCGTCGACCGAGGAGGGGGAAACACCATATATTTT. Protein sequence: CASSVDRGGGNTIYF.

This clonotype appeared many times. V usage is TRBV2 and J usage is TRBJ2-7; possible D gene TRBD2, 5 bases. Between the trimmed V and J ends, which lost 6 bases and 0 bases, there was a span of 15 bases. Germline CDR1 reads SNHLY; CDR2 reads FYNNEI. This CDR3 comprises 15 residues. In DNA, the CDR3 is TGTGCCAGCAGAAACCCGGGAATAAGCTCCTACGAGCAGTACTTC. It is translated as CASRNPGISSYEQYF. The full variable domain, rest sourced from reference TRBV2 and TRBJ2-7, is EPEVTQTPSHQVTQMGQEVILRCVPISNHLYFYWYRQILGQKVEFLVSFYNNEISEKSEIFDDQFSVERPDGSNFTLKIRSTKLEDSAMYFCASRNPGISSYEQYFGPGTRLTVT.

This clonotype has at least ten counts. Here the CDR3 reads CASTTGGRSNQPQHF. The CDR3, as DNA: TGTGCCAGTACCACAGGGGGCAGGAGCAATCAGCCCCAGCATTTT. The chain links TRBV19 to TRBJ1-5; 9 bases line up with TRBD1. Germline V gene sequence: CDR1 LNHDA, CDR2 SQIVND (reference sequence). The CDR3 consists of 15 residues. Trimming cost V 7 bases and J 1 base; bases outside gene matches: 5. Combining the CDR3 with reference TRBV19 and TRBJ1-5 gives the whole variable domain DGGITQSPKYLFRKEGQNVTLSCEQNLNHDAMYWYRQDPGQGLRLIYYSQIVNDFQKGDIAEGYSVSREKKESFPLTVTSAQKNPTAFYLCASTTGGRSNQPQHFGDGTRLSIL.

The rearrangement joins TRBV9 to TRBJ1-5, with no clear D. The V end was cut by 0 bases, the J end by 1 base, with 8 bases between. CDR3 length: 15 residues. The germline V gene has CDR1 SGDLS and CDR2 YYNGEE. The CDR3, as DNA: TGTGCCAGCAGCGTAGAGGGCGGCAGCAATCAGCCCCAGCATTTT. Translating it yields CASSVEGGSNQPQHF.

The V and J genes are TRBV9 and TRBJ1-1; D gene uncertain. The CDR3 is 14 residues long. CDR1 and CDR2 (germline): SGDLS, YYNGEE. Between the trimmed V and J ends, which lost 0 bases and 0 bases, there was a span of 6 bases. The DNA for the CDR3 is TGTGCCAGCAGCGTAGTGAGCATGAACACTGAAGCTTTCTTT. Translated, it gives CASSVVSMNTEAFF.

This clonotype was counted ten times or more. J is TRBJ2-5 and V is TRBV28, with 8 bases fitting TRBD1. Trimming removed 3 bases from V and 5 bases from J; junction bases left unmatched: 8. CDR1 is MDHEN, CDR2 SYDVKM, per germline. This CDR3 is 15 amino acids long. This CDR3 reads CASSFYGQGGETQYF. The CDR3 DNA reads as TGTGCCAGCAGTTTCTACGGACAGGGCGGGGAGACCCAGTACTTC.

This clonotype came up a few times. The J gene is TRBJ2-1, the V gene TRBV24-1, with 7 bases matching TRBD1. Germline CDR1 is KGHDR and CDR2 is SFDVKD. With V trimmed by 9 bases and J by 0 bases, 16 bases remained unmatched. This CDR3 is 18 amino acids long. The CDR3: CATPRQGHPLSSYNEQFF. In DNA, the CDR3 is TGTGCCACCCCCCGACAGGGCCATCCTCTCAGCTCCTACAATGAGCAGTTCTTC.

In this sample, this clonotype turned up many times. The chain is built from TRBV25-1 and TRBJ1-1; D gene ambiguous. Germline V gene sequence: CDR1 MGHDK, CDR2 SYGVNS. The CDR3 runs to 13 residues. V was trimmed by 3 bases and J by 6 bases, leaving 11 bases between them. The CDR3 DNA sequence: TGTGCCAGCAGTGACCCTCGCCGGGCTGAAGCTTTCTTT. Its protein product is CASSDPRRAEAFF. Complete variable domain (other parts from reference TRBV25-1 and TRBJ1-1): EADIYQTPRYLVIGTGKKITLECSQTMGHDKMYWYQQDPGMELHLIHYSYGVNSTEKGDLSSESTVSRIRTEHFPLTLESARPSHTSQYLCASSDPRRAEAFFGQGTRLTVV.

This clonotype was detected many times. This rearrangement joins TRBV7-2 to TRBJ1-1; D is unresolved. V was trimmed by 2 bases and J by 4 bases, leaving 2 bases between them. The CDR3 contains 11 residues. From germline, CDR1 is SGHTA and CDR2 FQGNSA. The CDR3 DNA reads as TGTGCCAGCAGCTTATTCACTGAAGCTTTCTTT. Translating gives CASSLFTEAFF.

The V and J genes are TRBV5-1 and TRBJ2-1; D uncertain. This CDR3 has 15 residues. CDR1 is SGHRS and CDR2 is YFSETQ in the germline V gene. The V end lost 1 base, the J end lost 2 bases, and 10 bases lay between the germline ends. The CDR3 DNA is TGCGCCAGCAGCTTGAGGATGGTAGCCTACAATGAGCAGTTCTTC. Encoded protein: CASSLRMVAYNEQFF.

This clonotype showed up just once. Its ends do not fully match the called genes, so a read error is possible. This sequence joins TRBV6-1 and TRBJ2-7; perhaps TRBD2 as D (5 bases). Germline CDR1 MNHNS, CDR2 SASEGT. This CDR3 is built from 12 residues. The DNA for the CDR3 is TGTGCCAGCCGGACTGGTTCCTACGAGCAGTGCTTC. Translating it yields CASRTGSYEQCF.

There are many counts of this clonotype. The chain joins TRBV7-9 to TRBJ1-6; possible D gene TRBD1, 5 bases. The CDR3 loop spans 15 amino acids. Trimming removed 5 bases from V and 0 bases from J, with 8 bases in between. Germline values: CDR1 SEHNR, CDR2 FQNEAQ (reference sequence). The DNA of the CDR3 is TGTGCCAGCAGCCCTGGGACCTCCTATAATTCACCCCTCCACTTT. It encodes CASSPGTSYNSPLHF. Supplemented by reference TRBV7-9 and TRBJ1-6, the full variable domain reads DTGVSQNPRHKITKRGQNVTFRCDPISEHNRLYWYRQTLGQGPEFLTYFQNEAQLEKSRLLSDRFSAERPKGSFSTLEIQRTEQGDSAMYLCASSPGTSYNSPLHFGNGTRLTVT.